What follows is one TCR beta chain and its context. What it binds is not known. The sample originates from a study of beta chain features in type 1 diabetes. Overall study context: All samples combined gave roughly 110,000,000 sorted cells for examination.

Study-wide findings and caveats: The cDNA sequencing approach could over-represent high-TCR-expressing cells. TCRB CDR3s were moderately but significantly shorter in Type 1 diabetes patients in all four CD4+ subsets.

The CDR3 has 13 residues. V lost 4 bases to trimming and J lost 2 bases, with 9 bases between them. Looked up from germline, CDR1 is SGHKS and CDR2 is YYEKEE (reference sequence). Expressed TCRB transcripts were sequenced because the isolated RNA had all been reverse transcribed beforehand. Sequencing was performed with immunoSEQ multiplex PCR; in TCRdb, only in-frame clones are kept and a portion is missing. The profile shows roughly 260,000 clones, about a tenth of them singletons. This receptor was obtained from a man under 40 with type 1 diabetes. The chain combines TRBV5-5 with TRBJ1-2; no clear D gene. The sample was naive CD4+ T cells from blood. Here the CDR3 reads CASSNDGNYGYTF. CDR3 DNA: TGTGCCAGCAGCAACGACGGGAACTATGGCTACACCTTC.